Listed below are T cell receptor beta chains from one sample, sequenced in a study of CXCR3-negative and CXCR3-positive naive CD8 T cells. TCRdb reprocessed the 5' RACE reads, with one entry per CDR3 protein and no DNA. The table gives approximately 130,000 distinct CDR3 sequences; the top ten clones make up 0.41% of it. Sequences were obtained from naive CXCR3+ CD8+ T cells from blood. The receptors were sampled from a human donor in good health. Some clones in this sample may be carry-over from other donors' samples. Both conserved end residues are part of each CDR3.

length: 15
V: TRBV9
J: TRBJ2-1
CDR3: CASSESGGSYNEQFF

length: 13
V: TRBV27
J: TRBJ2-1
CDR3: CASSLGEGNEQFF

length: 16
V: TRBV4-1
J: TRBJ2-1
CDR3: CASSQGARTAYNEQFF

length: 15
V: TRBV4-3
J: TRBJ1-5
CDR3: CASSQDRGASQPQHF

length: 16
V: TRBV6-5
J: TRBJ2-5
CDR3: CATSYGEAGDQETQYF

length: 15
V: TRBV20-1
J: TRBJ2-7
CDR3: CSARDVGAGSYEQYF

length: 13
V: TRBV28
J: TRBJ2-1
CDR3: CASSFGRHNEQFF

length: 15
V: TRBV10-2
J: TRBJ2-7
CDR3: CASGDPGTSSYEQYF

length: 17
V: TRBV12-3/TRBV12-4
J: TRBJ2-4
CDR3: CASSPMPGKFSKNIQYF

length: 15
V: TRBV7-9
J: TRBJ2-5
CDR3: CASSRQDREQETQYF

length: 14
V: TRBV5-1
J: TRBJ1-1
CDR3: CASNRGGEVPEAFF

length: 13
V: TRBV7-8
J: TRBJ1-1
CDR3: CASSLDRGTEAFF

length: 13
V: TRBV29-1
J: TRBJ2-7
CDR3: CSGGTGDSYEQYF

length: 16
V: TRBV5-6
J: TRBJ2-1
CDR3: CASSLGASMKEDEQFF

length: 15
V: TRBV6-2/TRBV6-3
J: TRBJ2-6
CDR3: CASSYQVSGANVLTF

length: 15
V: TRBV5-4
J: TRBJ2-5
CDR3: CASSQGQGFLETQYF

length: 14
V: TRBV19
J: TRBJ2-1
CDR3: CASSSEVPDNEQFF

length: 15
V: TRBV29-1
J: TRBJ2-7
CDR3: CSVSFSDRETYEQYF

length: 14
V: TRBV28
J: TRBJ2-7
CDR3: CASKGRGGLHEQYF

length: 16
V: TRBV4-3
J: TRBJ2-1
CDR3: CASSQKIAGERLEQFF

length: 16
V: TRBV18
J: TRBJ2-7
CDR3: CASSEIGTSGSYEQYF

length: 14
V: TRBV12-3/TRBV12-4
J: TRBJ1-2
CDR3: CASSPDIGAYGYTF

length: 14
V: TRBV15
J: TRBJ2-7
CDR3: CATSKTSGSYEQYF

length: 15
V: TRBV7-3
J: TRBJ2-5
CDR3: CASSLTGSGLETQYF

length: 12
V: TRBV12-3/TRBV12-4
J: TRBJ1-2
CDR3: CASSFYRYGYTF

length: 15
V: TRBV19
J: TRBJ2-1
CDR3: CASSISTKSPNEQFF

length: 15
V: TRBV7-9
J: TRBJ2-1
CDR3: CASSLVGRSYNEQFF

length: 15
V: TRBV20-1
J: TRBJ1-3
CDR3: CSARDPGELGNTIYF

length: 13
V: TRBV29-1
J: TRBJ2-1
CDR3: CSVPGPVVDEQFF

length: 16
V: TRBV7-7
J: TRBJ2-3
CDR3: CASSPGTIRSTDTQYF

length: 15
V: TRBV29-1
J: TRBJ1-2
CDR3: CSVAVGHVANHGYTF

length: 15
V: TRBV29-1
J: TRBJ2-1
CDR3: CSVEEGRRSYNEQFF

length: 14
V: TRBV12-3/TRBV12-4
J: TRBJ2-1
CDR3: CASTRDRDSNEQFF

length: 16
V: TRBV27
J: TRBJ1-6
CDR3: CASGPNKGVRFSPLHF

length: 14
V: TRBV12-3/TRBV12-4
J: TRBJ2-7
CDR3: CASSLGGLAYEQYF

length: 13
V: TRBV7-6
J: TRBJ2-1
CDR3: CASSLGSDNEQFF